This T cell receptor beta chain was obtained from a study of cytomegalovirus exposure and HLA in healthy donors (dated by TCRdb to the late 2010s). Broadly, across the study: A later analysis indicated that the roughly 120 validation repertoires were generated on the platform also employed for the 600 to 750 repertoires of the first cohort. To predict cytomegalovirus infection status, the study combined high-throughput TCR immunosequencing, statistical association of individual TCRs with disease status, and machine learning. The study aimed to test whether cataloging public T cell receptors could reveal signatures of past pathogen exposure. In addition to the first cohort of approximately 670 subjects, a separate validation cohort of approximately 110 different subjects was used.

The germline V gene (reference sequence) yields GTSNPN for CDR1 and SVGIG for CDR2. The germline V and J ends show losses of 1 base and 4 bases respectively, and no gene match explains 11 bases of the junction. The CDR3 spans 16 residues, from the cysteine through the phenylalanine. The read is trimmed to its CDR3 DNA, 48 bases read in frame from base 1. Study-wide findings and limitations: A total of some 180 TCR beta chains were listed by the study as associated with cytomegalovirus. In a later analysis, TCRs clustered in the first cohort were found to also tend to co-occur in the roughly 130 validation repertoires, with 85% to 95% of cluster scores above 0. A later analysis lacked HLA typing for the validation cohort, so it scored co-occurrence in that cohort across all 110 or so repertoires. Most TCR sequences were seen in very few donors, while some public TCRs were found in many individuals. The classifier was reported to diagnose cytomegalovirus status with high specificity and sensitivity in both the original cohort and the validation cohort. In vitro tests confirmed that a few of the cytomegalovirus-associated TCR beta chains recognize cytomegalovirus antigens. According to the authors, the approach could potentially be generalized to other disease states and immunological phenotypes.

Concerning this clone itself: The antigen it recognizes is unknown. No base quality information exists; no much larger clone differs at one position.

The receptor library was made with the immunoSEQ multiplex PCR assay. On the authors' methods: A statistical classification framework was built to diagnose cytomegalovirus status from the catalog of TCR beta chain sequences. TCRdb mirrors the immuneACCESS table, restricted to in-frame sequences. Some clones are absent from its copies; in checked studies, under half trace to an unresolved V gene, and the reason for the others is unknown. V, J and clone size derive from that table, while D and trimming were established from the DNA sequence. The sample table shows more than 95,000 clones, and around 86% are seen once. The top ten clones comprise 4% to 6% of the sample. Donors formed part of the validation cohort, which comprised 120 subjects and was distinct from the first cohort of roughly 600 subjects.

This receptor was identified in a man younger than 35 in good health and CMV-seronegative. Sequences were obtained from PBMCs. The chain is assembled from TRBV30 and TRBJ2-7, with 9 junctional bases fitting TRBD2. DNA sequence: TGTGCCTGGAGTGACCCCACTTTAGCGGGGGTTTACGAGCAGTACTTC. This yields the protein CAWSDPTLAGVYEQYF.